A selection of T cell receptor beta chains follows, all from one sample in a study of cytomegalovirus exposure and HLA in healthy donors. Method: immunoSEQ multiplex PCR; TCRdb's copy keeps in-frame clones and lacks some. Of 200,000 or so clones in the sample, 80% to 85% were seen once. The sequencing input was PBMCs. All receptors come from a woman aged 18-35 years in good health and CMV-seronegative. The CDR3 runs from the conserved cysteine through the conserved F or W. D genes are given only for firm matches. Clone size is stated in some rows and not others, as once, few, many or a class when expanded.

v_gene	d_gene	abundance	j_gene	CDR3aa	CDR3nt
TRBV27	NA	NA	TRBJ2-1	CASSQLPGQGSYNEQFF	TGTGCCAGCAGTCAACTCCCGGGGCAGGGGTCCTACAATGAGCAGTTCTTC
TRBV19	NA	NA	TRBJ2-1	CASSGGTDSYNEQFF	TGTGCCAGTAGTGGAGGGACGGACTCCTACAATGAGCAGTTCTTC
TRBV5-5	TRBD1	NA	TRBJ2-7	CASRYAFGTGYEQYF	TGTGCCAGCAGGTATGCTTTCGGGACAGGCTACGAGCAGTACTTC
TRBV7-8	TRBD1	NA	TRBJ2-7	CASSLPGQAREQYF	TGTGCCAGCAGCTTGCCGGGACAGGCACGCGAGCAGTACTTC
TRBV10-3	NA	NA	TRBJ2-5	CAISESTREETQYF	TGTGCCATCAGTGAGTCGACTCGTGAAGAGACCCAGTACTTC
TRBV9	TRBD1	NA	TRBJ2-7	CASSVGRDRAGFGNEQYF	TGTGCCAGCAGCGTAGGGAGAGACAGGGCCGGGTTTGGCAACGAGCAGTACTTC
TRBV14	TRBD2	NA	TRBJ2-7	CASSPTPRLAGPYEQYF	TGTGCCAGCAGCCCCACCCCCCGACTAGCGGGTCCCTACGAGCAGTACTTC
TRBV2	TRBD2	NA	TRBJ2-2	CASRPGLARTGELFF	TGTGCCAGCAGGCCGGGACTAGCCAGGACCGGGGAGCTGTTTTTT
TRBV6-1	NA	NA	TRBJ2-5	CASPSRNRDQETQYF	TGTGCCAGCCCCTCAAGGAACAGGGACCAAGAGACCCAGTACTTC
TRBV11-2	NA	NA	TRBJ1-1	CASSLVGAGANTEAFF	TGTGCCAGCAGCTTAGTCGGGGCAGGGGCCAACACTGAAGCTTTCTTT
TRBV11-2	NA	NA	TRBJ2-2	CASSFTGHLNTGELFF	TGTGCCAGCAGCTTCACCGGACACCTGAACACCGGGGAGCTGTTTTTT
TRBV11-2	TRBD1	NA	TRBJ2-5	CASSLGQGHQETQYF	TGTGCCAGCAGCTTAGGACAGGGTCATCAAGAGACCCAGTACTTC
TRBV13	NA	few	TRBJ1-1	CASRRTVNTEAFF	TGTGCCAGCAGGCGGACAGTGAACACTGAAGCTTTCTTT
TRBV6-1	NA	NA	TRBJ2-3	CASSGRGTQYF	TGTGCCAGCAGTGGTCGAGGGACGCAGTATTTT
TRBV6-5	NA	NA	TRBJ2-7	CASSYKGGDLAYEQYF	TGTGCCAGCAGTTACAAGGGGGGGGATCTCGCCTACGAGCAGTACTTC
TRBV6-6	NA	NA	TRBJ1-5	CASATGSSNQPQHF	TGTGCCAGCGCCACGGGGTCTAGCAATCAGCCCCAGCATTTT
TRBV4-2	NA	NA	TRBJ2-1	CASSQTRTHEQFF	TGTGCCAGCAGCCAAACGAGAACCCATGAGCAGTTCTTC
TRBV9	NA	NA	TRBJ2-7	CASSADPGLGSYEQYF	TGTGCCAGCAGCGCCGACCCGGGTTTAGGCTCCTACGAGCAGTACTTC
TRBV6-4	NA	NA	TRBJ2-1	CASSWTESSYNEQFF	TGTGCCAGCAGTTGGACTGAGAGCTCCTACAATGAGCAGTTCTTC
TRBV10-3	NA	NA	TRBJ2-2	CAIKQVKNTGELFF	TGTGCCATCAAACAGGTGAAGAACACCGGGGAGCTGTTTTTT
TRBV10-3	NA	NA	TRBJ2-7	CAASGESYEQYF	TGTGCCGCCTCAGGGGAGAGCTACGAGCAGTACTTC
TRBV7-9	NA	once	TRBJ1-2	CSSSLMGEGYTF	TGTTCCAGCAGCTTGATGGGAGAGGGCTACACCTTC
TRBV6-6	TRBD1	NA	TRBJ1-1	CASSDGQGAGTEAFF	TGTGCCAGCAGTGACGGGCAGGGGGCTGGGACTGAAGCTTTCTTT
TRBV13	NA	NA	TRBJ2-4	CASSPVGPRGQYF	TGTGCCAGCAGCCCCGTTGGGCCCCGGGGTCAGTACTTC
TRBV7-8	TRBD1	NA	TRBJ1-1	CASSIRTGPLNTEAFF	TGTGCCAGCAGCATAAGGACAGGGCCCTTGAACACTGAAGCTTTCTTT
TRBV13	NA	NA	TRBJ2-7	CASSTLGAGFYEQYF	TGTGCCAGCAGCACATTAGGGGCCGGGTTCTACGAGCAGTACTTC
TRBV28	NA	few	TRBJ2-7	CASQGHYYEQYF	TGTGCCAGCCAGGGACATTACTACGAGCAGTACTTC
TRBV7-6	NA	NA	TRBJ1-5	CASSLSGYNQPQHF	TGTGCCAGCAGCTTATCAGGGTACAATCAGCCCCAGCATTTT
TRBV5-1	NA	NA	TRBJ2-1	CASSPGAGVVYNEQFF	TGCGCCAGCAGCCCTGGAGCAGGGGTGGTCTACAATGAGCAGTTCTTC
TRBV6-4	NA	few	TRBJ2-3	CASSVQRGTDTQYF	TGTGCCAGCAGTGTTCAGCGGGGCACAGATACGCAGTATTTT
TRBV30	NA	NA	TRBJ2-7	CAWSYIDRSEQYF	TGTGCCTGGAGTTACATCGACAGGTCCGAGCAGTACTTC
TRBV6-1	NA	NA	TRBJ2-7	CASSETGNYEQYF	TGTGCCAGCAGTGAAACAGGTAACTACGAGCAGTACTTC
TRBV19	TRBD1	NA	TRBJ1-2	CASVDGTGDNYGYTF	TGTGCCAGTGTCGACGGGACAGGGGATAACTATGGCTACACCTTC
TRBV28	TRBD1	NA	TRBJ1-2	CASSLGDGTGLAGYTF	TGTGCCAGCAGTTTAGGGGACGGGACAGGGTTGGCTGGCTACACCTTC
TRBV5-1	TRBD1	NA	TRBJ1-2	CASSLTDLQGAGYGYTF	TGCGCCAGCAGCTTGACTGACCTTCAGGGGGCGGGCTATGGCTACACCTTC
TRBV5-8	NA	once	TRBJ1-2	CASSLTGYNGYTF	TGTGCCAGCAGCCTTACAGGGTATAATGGCTACACCTTC
TRBV27	NA	NA	TRBJ1-5	CASSLGPGAVQPQHF	TGTGCCAGCAGTTTAGGGCCAGGGGCGGTCCAGCCCCAGCATTTT
TRBV6-1	NA	NA	TRBJ1-3	CAGRREPPGNTIYF	TGTGCCGGACGAAGGGAGCCTCCTGGAAACACCATATATTTT
TRBV30	NA	NA	TRBJ2-7	CAWSEPGYEQYF	TGTGCCTGGAGTGAACCGGGCTACGAGCAGTACTTC
TRBV6-5	NA	once	TRBJ1-1	CASSYSSVNTEAFF	TGTGCCAGCAGTTACTCATCAGTGAACACTGAAGCTTTCTTT
TRBV29-1	TRBD1	NA	TRBJ2-6	CSVELGTGWGGANVLTF	TGCAGCGTTGAACTGGGGACAGGGTGGGGTGGGGCCAACGTCCTGACTTTC
TRBV19	NA	NA	TRBJ2-6	CASNPIWSGQPLSGANVLTF	TGTGCCAGTAACCCAATCTGGTCCGGACAGCCTTTATCTGGGGCCAACGTCCTGACTTTC
TRBV7-3	TRBD2	NA	TRBJ2-1	CASSSTSGGGSNEQFF	TGTGCCAGCAGCTCGACTAGCGGGGGAGGGAGCAATGAGCAGTTCTTC
TRBV6-5	NA	once	TRBJ1-2	CASSYGDMYYGYTF	TGTGCCAGCAGTTACGGCGACATGTACTATGGCTACACCTTC
TRBV4-1	TRBD1	once	TRBJ1-2	CASSQAGTGDDYTF	TGCGCCAGCAGCCAAGCCGGGACAGGGGACGACTACACCTTC
TRBV5-1	TRBD1	NA	TRBJ2-7	CASSFQDREHEQYF	TGCGCCAGCAGCTTCCAGGACAGGGAACACGAGCAGTACTTC
TRBV27	TRBD2	few	TRBJ2-1	CASTSGSYNEQFF	TGTGCCAGCACTAGCGGGAGCTACAATGAGCAGTTCTTC
TRBV6-5	NA	NA	TRBJ1-1	CASSDTRNTEAFF	TGTGCCAGCAGTGACACAAGGAACACTGAAGCTTTCTTT
TRBV19	NA	once	TRBJ2-6	CASSIVSSGANVLTF	TGTGCCAGTAGTATAGTGAGCTCCGGGGCCAACGTCCTGACTTTC